What follows is one TCR beta chain and its context. The table lists this clonotype with a few counts. What antigen it recognizes has not been identified. Base qualities were left out, and no much larger clone turns up one base away. This sample stems from a study of T cells in Graves' hyperthyroidism and ophthalmopathy (dated by TCRdb to between 2019 and 2020). About the investigation overall: Peripheral blood samples were taken at the time of initial diagnosis, prior to any treatment. TCR V-J signatures able to tell the groups apart were searched for in a discovery cohort of 90 to 100 patients, of whom under 45 had Graves' ophthalmopathy and under 65 had stable Graves' hyperthyroidism. Prospective prediction of ophthalmopathy was tested in an independent validation cohort consisting of roughly 20 hyperthyroidism patients and 15 to 17 patients who later progressed to ophthalmopathy. The 100 discovery patients were randomly divided into training and test sets at a 7:3 ratio. The study also compared thyroid tissue and blood T-cell repertoires from more than 5 Graves' hyperthyroidism patients. After sampling, hyperthyroidism patients received methimazole starting at 30 mg daily, and ophthalmopathy patients received high-dose intravenous methylprednisolone. According to the paper, TCR Vbeta CDR3 sequencing was carried out on around 140 peripheral blood samples, which came from more than 40 ophthalmopathy, about 75 hyperthyroidism and roughly 17 progressor patients.

The TCR beta CDR3 regions were amplified from RNA transcripts. A first-round RT-PCR of the TCR CDR3 used the HTBI primer set with the Qiagen OneStep RT-PCR kit. A second multiplex PCR round built the libraries, followed by size selection and purification. Sequencing of the libraries was done on an Illumina HiSeq2000 using paired-end 100 bp reads. Per the authors' processing: Raw data were processed with SOAPnuke, discarding reads with adapters, uncalled bases, mean Phred below 15, or no exact constant-primer or identifier match. High-quality paired reads were merged with COPE v1.2.5, and unique nucleotide sequences were defined as clonotypes. MiTCR v1.1 was used to align the clonotypes against IMGT TRBV, TRBD and TRBJ reference segments. Analysis was restricted to V-J combinations with a frequency above 0.0001, which covered roughly 99% of repertoires. A TCS score was defined as the ratio between F50 (clonal expansion) and ExV (chaos), using BLOSUM62-based TCRdist between CDR3 peptides within each V-J. Welch's t-statistics and random forest reduced 450 to 600 V-J features to 13, which were used in a naive Bayes classifier (R e1071). TCRdb itself trimmed the public reads at Q25 with fastp, ran MiXCR and retained productive beta chains. One record per CDR3 amino acid sequence lists the most common genes and DNA. These V and J calls rely on TCRdb rather than the paper's analysis. The table for this sample lists some 720,000 distinct CDR3 sequences; less than 20% of them were counted only once. Around 7.7% of the sample is held by the ten biggest clonotypes.

A patient counted as having stable Graves' hyperthyroidism if no progression to ophthalmopathy occurred over 18 months of follow-up. The hyperthyroidism patients were between 18 and 65 years old and newly diagnosed, with a disease duration of less than 2 months. Any patient with an uncontrolled infection, another autoimmune disease, pregnancy or lactation was excluded. Diagnoses were established on the basis of clinical symptoms, serum thyroxine and TRAb, thyroid ultrasound, and orbital computed tomography. PBMCs were isolated from roughly 10 ml of fresh peripheral blood by Ficoll-Paque density gradient centrifugation. Total RNA was extracted with Trizol reagent, and quality was checked on an Agilent 2100 Bioanalyzer. Results the study describes overall, beyond this receptor: No statistical method was used to set the sample size in advance, and investigators knew the group allocation. A 13 V-J signature model separated ophthalmopathy from stable hyperthyroidism, with roughly 88% sensitivity and 81% to 82% specificity in cross-validation and 80%/75% in testing. In validation, the model predicted progression to ophthalmopathy with roughly 66% sensitivity and 72% to 75% specificity, a median of 6.5 months before onset. Most expanded thyroid clonotypes (frequency above 0.001) were also found in blood, which suggests that blood repertoires may mirror thyroid immune responses.

The CDR3 sequence holds 14 residues, the cysteine and phenylalanine included. The retained sequence is limited to the CDR3, 42 bases, with the frame set at the first base. The germline V gene supplies CDR1 ENHRY and CDR2 SYGVKD. Germline trimming amounts to 2 bases on V and 7 bases on J, with 7 as the count of junction bases outside the gene matches. This sequence was found in a man younger than 35 with Graves' hyperthyroidism. Sequenced material: blood. The chain joins TRBV10-3 to TRBJ1-1, with 7 bases in between that match TRBD1. The DNA reads TGTGCCATCAGTGAGACAGGGGACTCTGGTGAAGCTTTCTTT. This encodes CAISETGDSGEAFF.